This record concerns one T cell receptor beta chain sequence. Genomic DNA was subjected to two-round multiplex PCR for amplification of TCR beta CDR3. Primers were specific to each TRBV and TRBJ gene in first-round PCR. TCRdb reprocessed the multiplex PCR reads with MiXCR, giving one entry per CDR3 protein. Counted here are fewer than 40,000 distinct CDR3 sequences, about half occurring once; the ten biggest clones make up about 15%. Germline V gene data show CDR1 as LNHDA and CDR2 as SQIVND (reference sequence). The V gene lost 4 bases and the J gene lost 0 bases, with 10 bases spanning the gap. This CDR3 is 15 amino acids long. The data are from a study of prognosis after radiotherapy for stage I lung cancer.

The sequence was obtained from a donor over 45 with non-small cell lung cancer. Sequences were derived from PBMCs, sampled before or after stereotactic body radiation therapy (not recorded which). The rearrangement links TRBV19 to TRBJ1-5, with D maybe TRBD1 (5 bases). Here the CDR3 DNA reads TGTGCCAGTAGTACTGGGGCTAATAGCAATCAGCCCCAGCATTTT. It specifies CASSTGANSNQPQHF.